The TCR beta chain described here comes from a study of human T cells and chemical hapten exposure. Background on the study: There were weekly diphenylcyclopropenone doses to the scalp for patients throughout the roughly 25-week study.

Ten or more counts support this clonotype. Its antigen is unidentified. Library construction involved attaching unique molecular identifiers to individual cDNA molecules, which allowed quantitative, reproducible TCR counting. Each CDR3 protein gets one entry after TCRdb re-called the RACE reads with MiXCR. Of roughly 32,000 distinct CDR3 sequences listed, about 5.6% were seen once; the top ten hold around 6%. V lost 6 bases, J lost 0 bases, and 19 bases lay in between. This CDR3 contains 17 residues. CDR1 and CDR2 from the germline V gene are LNHDA and SQIVND (reference sequence). Overall study findings and caveats: As the donors had alopecia, their immune response may differ from healthy people's.

As to time point: patch test 3, about 24 weeks after DPC sensitization. This sample's treatment: therapeutic diphenylcyclopropenone sensitization with weekly scalp DPC. Whole blood, unfractionated, served as the material for total RNA extraction. The clonotype originates from a man between 25 and 39 years old with alopecia areata. Some clones in this sample may be carry-over from other donors' samples. The specimen comprised whole blood, sampled in connection with sensitization to the hapten diphenylcyclopropenone (DPC). V is TRBV19 and J is TRBJ2-3; D is ambiguous. CDR3 bases: TGTGCCAGTAGCTTATACAGTAGGGCCACTAGCACAGATACGCAGTATTTT. The encoded protein is CASSLYSRATSTDTQYF. The full variable domain, its missing parts supplied by reference TRBV19 and TRBJ2-3, is DGGITQSPKYLFRKEGQNVTLSCEQNLNHDAMYWYRQDPGQGLRLIYYSQIVNDFQKGDIAEGYSVSREKKESFPLTVTSAQKNPTAFYLCASSLYSRATSTDTQYFGPGTRLTVL.